A single sample is the source of the 11 T cell receptor beta chains below, sequenced in a study of vaccination and CD4 T cells after COVID-19. These TCRs' antigens remain unknown. Treatment noted: approximately 11-day PBMC culture with coronavirus spike peptide pools or control peptides (ViraFEST assay). Sequencing of the DNA from cultured CD4+ T cells was carried out with the Oncomine TCR Beta short-read assay. Using its own MiXCR run on the PCR reads, TCRdb lists one record per CDR3 protein. The sample yields about 10,000 distinct CDR3 sequences, just under 75% seen once. The specimen sequenced was CD4+ T cells from blood, cultured in vitro. These receptors came from a human donor who had recovered from COVID-19.

The chain couples TRBV6-5 to TRBJ2-7; 11 bases agree with TRBD1. V lost 4 bases to trimming and J lost 2 bases; unmatched junction nucleotides: 7. The germline gives CDR1 MNHEY, CDR2 SVGAGI. The CDR3 has 16 amino acids. CDR3 sequence: CASSSRGQGVTYEQYF. CDR3 DNA sequence: TGTGCCAGCAGTTCTCGGGGACAGGGGGTTACCTACGAGCAGTACTTC.

This clonotype is a singleton in its sample. The CDR3 DNA reads TGTGCCAGCAGTATAGCGGGAGAGACAGATACGCAGTATTTT. Protein: CASSIAGETDTQYF. The V gene is TRBV6-4, the J gene TRBJ2-3; TRBD2 aligns across 9 bases. With 5 bases clipped from V and 3 bases from J, the junction kept 3 bases outside the gene matches. In germline, CDR1 is MRHNA, CDR2 SNTAGT. The CDR3 loop spans 14 amino acids.

The V call is TRBV20-1, the J call TRBJ1-2; 9 bases match TRBD1. This CDR3 is built from 17 residues. Germline CDR1 reads DFQATT; CDR2 reads SNEGSKA (reference sequence). The V gene end was trimmed by 4 bases and the J gene end by 2 bases; junction bases not matched to a gene: 14. CDR3 amino acids: CSAKAPLGGQGNYGYTF. Here the CDR3 DNA reads TGCAGTGCTAAAGCCCCCTTGGGGGGACAGGGCAACTATGGCTACACCTTC.

The chain links TRBV7-9 to TRBJ1-1; D gene unclear. The CDR3 has 13 residues. Trimming left V 4 bases short and J 0 bases short, with 6 bases between. Germline V CDR1 and CDR2: SEHNR, FQNEAQ (reference sequence). The CDR3 loop reads CASSSEMNTEAFF. CDR3 sequence (DNA): TGTGCCAGCAGCTCCGAGATGAACACTGAAGCTTTCTTT.

Written as DNA, the CDR3 is TGTGCCACCAGCAGAGATTTGGGCAGTTCTCAAGAGACCCAGTACTTC. This codes for CATSRDLGSSQETQYF. The chain carries TRBV15 and TRBJ2-5; unclear D gene. The CDR3 sequence is 16 residues long. CDR1 is LNHNV, CDR2 YYDKDF, per germline (reference sequence). Trimming took 0 bases from V and 2 from J, leaving 13 bases between them.

The chain combines TRBV12-3 or TRBV12-4 with TRBJ1-5; D gene unclear. This CDR3 comprises 13 residues. Trimming removed 3 bases at V and 3 bases at J, with 6 bases between. The CDR3 protein is CASSFASNQPQHF. CDR3 coding DNA: TGTGCCAGCAGTTTTGCCTCCAATCAGCCCCAGCATTTT.

This rearrangement joins TRBV15 to TRBJ2-5, with a weak D call TRBD1 (5 bases). Trimming pared 0 bases from V and 6 bases from J, leaving 20 bases between. Germline CDR1 reads LNHNV; CDR2 reads YYDKDF (reference sequence). This CDR3 has 17 residues. The CDR3 loop is CATSRDLSTAGHQTQYF. In nucleotides, the CDR3 is TGTGCCACCAGCAGAGATCTTTCGACAGCCGGCCATCAGACCCAGTACTTC.

This clonotype was picked up one time. The J gene is TRBJ2-5, the V gene TRBV20-1; D not certain. The CDR3 has 11 amino acids. Trimming took 3 bases from V and 4 from J, leaving 6 bases between them. CDR1 and CDR2 from the germline V gene are DFQATT and SNEGSKA (reference sequence). CDR3 nucleotides: TGCAGTGCTAGGACTGGAGAGACCCAGTACTTC. Translation gives CSARTGETQYF.

In its sample, this clonotype ranks as medium-sized (0.01 to 0.1%). The J gene is TRBJ2-1, the V gene TRBV12-3 or TRBV12-4, with 9 positions matching TRBD2. V was clipped by 2 bases and J by 10 bases; unmatched bases: 9. The CDR3 is 15 residues long. The CDR3 coding sequence is TGTGCCAGCAGTTTATACGGCGGGAGGGCCGTGGAGCAGTTCTTC. As protein: CASSLYGGRAVEQFF.

The sample holds a few counts of this clonotype. The genes are TRBV15 and TRBJ1-2, with a possible D match to TRBD1 (6 bases). The CDR3 sequence is 13 residues long. The germline gives CDR1 LNHNV, CDR2 YYDKDF (reference sequence). Trimming left V 4 bases short and J 8 bases short, with 14 bases between. The CDR3 reads CATSTKQGLGYTF. CDR3 DNA: TGTGCCACCAGCACAAAACAGGGATTAGGCTACACCTTC.

The rearrangement links TRBV2 to TRBJ1-5; D remains ambiguous. CDR3 size: 13 residues. CDR1 SNHLY and CDR2 FYNNEI come from the germline V gene. Trimming took 7 bases from V and 1 from J, leaving 8 bases between them. CDR3: CASNWGSNQPQHF. The CDR3 DNA follows: TGTGCCAGCAATTGGGGAAGCAATCAGCCCCAGCATTTT.